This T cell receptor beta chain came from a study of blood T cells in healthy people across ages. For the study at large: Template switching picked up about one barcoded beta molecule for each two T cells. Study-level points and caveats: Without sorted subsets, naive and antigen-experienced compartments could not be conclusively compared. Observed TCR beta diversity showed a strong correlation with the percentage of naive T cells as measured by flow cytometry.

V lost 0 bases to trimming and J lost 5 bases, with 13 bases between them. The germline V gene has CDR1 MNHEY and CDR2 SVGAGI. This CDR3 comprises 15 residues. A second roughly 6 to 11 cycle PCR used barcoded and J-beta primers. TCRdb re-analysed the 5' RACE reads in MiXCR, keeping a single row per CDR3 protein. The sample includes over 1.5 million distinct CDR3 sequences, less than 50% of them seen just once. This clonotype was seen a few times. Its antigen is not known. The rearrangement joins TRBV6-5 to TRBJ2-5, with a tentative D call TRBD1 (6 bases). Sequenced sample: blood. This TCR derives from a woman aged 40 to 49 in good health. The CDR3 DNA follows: TGTGCCAGCAGTTACTCGGGACAAAAGGCTGAGACCCAGTACTTC. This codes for CASSYSGQKAETQYF.